This T cell receptor beta chain was recorded in a study of T cells expressing NK-cell markers. cDNA encoding TCR beta was synthesized via 5'RACE template switching incorporating UMIs. Reprocessing the 5' RACE reads, TCRdb reports a single entry for every CDR3 protein and omits DNA. Its table lists 400,000 to 550,000 distinct CDR3 sequences. Study findings and constraints: Expanded NKG2C+ T cell clones were not confirmed as HCMV-specific. About 1.0-7.5% of CD8+ T cells in 6 or 7 donors belonged to dominant NKG2C+ clonotypes.

Germline V lookup: CDR1 SGHKS, CDR2 YYEKEE (reference sequence). The length of the CDR3 is 12 residues. Of note for this clonotype: Its specificity is unknown.

This receptor was identified in a woman between 18 and 70 years old in good health. This sequence joins TRBV5-5 and TRBJ2-1. Input material: blood T cells: a sorted CD56 or NKG2C T cell subset, CD4+ or CD8+ T cells, or bulk PBMC T cells (not recorded which). The CDR3 protein is CASSKKYNEQFF.